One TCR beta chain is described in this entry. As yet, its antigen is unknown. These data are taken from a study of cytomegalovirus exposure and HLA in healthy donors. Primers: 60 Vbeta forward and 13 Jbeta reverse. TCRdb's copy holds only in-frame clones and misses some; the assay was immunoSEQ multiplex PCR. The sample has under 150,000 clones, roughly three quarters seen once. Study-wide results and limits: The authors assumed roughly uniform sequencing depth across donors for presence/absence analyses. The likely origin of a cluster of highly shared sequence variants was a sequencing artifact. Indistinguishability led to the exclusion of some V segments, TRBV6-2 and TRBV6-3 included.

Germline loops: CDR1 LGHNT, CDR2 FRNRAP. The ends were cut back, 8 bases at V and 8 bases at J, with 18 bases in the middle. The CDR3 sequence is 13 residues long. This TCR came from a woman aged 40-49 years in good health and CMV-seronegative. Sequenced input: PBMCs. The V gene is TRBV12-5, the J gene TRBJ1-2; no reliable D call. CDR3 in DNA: TGTGCTAGTCATCGGAGCGCGACCGGAGGCTACACCTTC. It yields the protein CASHRSATGGYTF.